The T cell receptor beta chain under discussion was sequenced for a study of T cell responses to AZD1222 COVID-19 vaccine. The overall study: Second doses were pooled across both intervals (about 4 or about 12 weeks). Points from the study as a whole: Seropositive AZD1222 recipients at baseline numbered only 6 or 7. Increases in Spike-specific TCR breadth and depth were seen after two AZD1222 doses. It was only after the peak T cell response that any repertoires were sampled.

Sequencing used immunoSEQ multiplex PCR; TCRdb keeps in-frame clones, though not all of them. The sample holds roughly 120,000 clones; 88% are singletons and the top ten take roughly 4.4%. This CDR3 is built from 13 residues. Trimming removed 3 bases from V and 6 bases from J; junction bases left unmatched: 0. About this clone: Its antigen is not known.

The chain is built from TRBV12-3 or TRBV12-4 and TRBJ1-1; 11 nucleotides line up with TRBD1. This TCR was sampled from an adult in good health. Sequenced material: peripheral blood, taken on day 0 of AZD1222 vaccination. CDR3 in DNA: TGTGCCAGCAGTTTGGGACAGGGGGCTGAAGCTTTCTTT. Protein sequence: CASSLGQGAEAFF.